This entry lists 6 T cell receptor beta chains sequenced from one sample in a study of T cell responses to AZD1222 COVID-19 vaccine. Clones were read by immunoSEQ multiplex PCR, and TCRdb kept only the in-frame ones, dropping some. The repertoire holds about 92,000 clones, with 65% to 90% as singletons. The material was peripheral blood, obtained on day 0 of AZD1222 vaccination. These receptors were taken from an adult in good health.

The chain is built from TRBV4-2 and TRBJ2-7; D is perhaps TRBD2 (6 bases). Germline V gene lookup returns CDR1 LGHNA and CDR2 YNFKEQ. V was shortened by 0 bases and J by 6 bases, with 12 bases between the two germline ends. The CDR3 covers 14 residues. The CDR3 is CASSQDVGGGEQYF. CDR3 sequence (DNA): TGTGCCAGCAGCCAAGATGTCGGGGGTGGCGAGCAGTACTTC.

The rearrangement uses TRBV7-9 and TRBJ2-5, with D perhaps TRBD1 or TRBD2 (5 bases each). This CDR3 has 14 amino acids. V was cut by 5 bases and J by 1 base, with 11 bases left in between. Germline CDR1 SEHNR, CDR2 FQNEAQ (reference sequence). The CDR3 sequence: CASSIPGTQETQYF. CDR3 coding DNA: TGTGCCAGCAGCATTCCCGGGACCCAAGAGACCCAGTACTTC.

CDR3 region: CASSLVYQGRDSVGELFF. CDR3 sequence (DNA): TGTGCCAGCAGCTTAGTATACCAGGGTCGGGACAGTGTCGGGGAGCTGTTTTTT. J is TRBJ2-2 and V is TRBV7-9; 7 bases map to TRBD1. The V gene's germline CDR1 is SEHNR and CDR2 FQNEAQ (reference sequence). The CDR3 extends over 18 amino acids. V trimming: 1 base; J trimming: 7 bases; junction bases outside the gene matches: 15. Supplemented by reference TRBV7-9 and TRBJ2-2, the full variable domain reads DTGVSQNPRHKITKRGQNVTFRCDPISEHNRLYWYRQTLGQGPEFLTYFQNEAQLEKSRLLSDRFSAERPKGSFSTLEIQRTEQGDSAMYLCASSLVYQGRDSVGELFFGEGSRLTVL.

The J gene is TRBJ1-1, the V gene TRBV2; D is unclear. Germline V gene lookup returns CDR1 SNHLY and CDR2 FYNNEI. Trimming removed 1 base at V and 2 bases at J, with 8 bases between. CDR3 length: 14 amino acids. CDR3 sequence: CASSEGPFNTEAFF. The CDR3 nucleotides read TGTGCCAGCAGTGAAGGCCCCTTCAACACTGAAGCTTTCTTT.

This clone was counted between two and nine times. The chain couples TRBV5-1 to TRBJ1-4; D uncertain. The V and J ends lost 3 bases and 8 bases respectively, with 17 bases between them. Germline CDR1 reads SGHRS; CDR2 reads YFSETQ. CDR3 length: 15 amino acids. The CDR3 loop reads CASSSGANQEEKLFF. CDR3 bases: TGCGCCAGCAGCTCGGGAGCCAACCAGGAAGAAAAACTGTTTTTT.

Concerning this clone itself: The junction does not match germline at one end; this may be a read error. This chain joins TRBV7-7 and TRBJ2-5; D is possibly TRBD2 (6 bases). Germline V gene data show CDR1 as SSHAT and CDR2 as FNYEAQ (reference sequence). The CDR3 extends over 14 amino acids. DNA for the CDR3: TGTGCTAGCACCCCGTTGCGCAGCGGGGAGACCCAGTACTTC. This sequence encodes CASTPLRSGETQYF.